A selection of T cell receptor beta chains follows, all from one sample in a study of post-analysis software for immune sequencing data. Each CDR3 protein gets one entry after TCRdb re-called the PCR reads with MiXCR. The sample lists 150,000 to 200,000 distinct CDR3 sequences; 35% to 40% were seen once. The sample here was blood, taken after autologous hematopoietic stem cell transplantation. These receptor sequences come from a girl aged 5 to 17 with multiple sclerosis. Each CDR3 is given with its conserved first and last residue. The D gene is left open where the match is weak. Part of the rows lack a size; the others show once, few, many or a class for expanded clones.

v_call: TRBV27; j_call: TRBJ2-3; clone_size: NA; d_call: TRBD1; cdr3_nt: TGTGCCAGCAGTACGGGGACAGGGCCCCCAGATACGCAGTATTTT; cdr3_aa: CASSTGTGPPDTQYF
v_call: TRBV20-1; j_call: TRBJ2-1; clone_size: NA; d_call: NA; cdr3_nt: TGCAGTGCTAGAGATCCCAGGGGCTCGGATGAGCAGTTCTTC; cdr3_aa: CSARDPRGSDEQFF
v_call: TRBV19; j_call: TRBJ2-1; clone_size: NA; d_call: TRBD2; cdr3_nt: TGTGCCAGTAGTATAGATAGCGGGAGTACGAATGAGCAGTTCTTC; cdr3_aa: CASSIDSGSTNEQFF
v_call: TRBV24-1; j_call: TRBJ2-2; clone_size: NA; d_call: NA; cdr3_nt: TGTGCCACCAGTGACCTCCCCGGGACTCCGAACACCGGGGAGCTGTTTTTT; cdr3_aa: CATSDLPGTPNTGELFF
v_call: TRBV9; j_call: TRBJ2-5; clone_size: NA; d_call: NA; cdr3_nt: TGTGCCAGCAGCCGGTCGAGCTGGGAGACCCGGTACTTC; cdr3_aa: CASSRSSWETRYF
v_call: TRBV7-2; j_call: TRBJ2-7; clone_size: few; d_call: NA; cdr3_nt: TGTGCCAGCAGCCGCGAGGCAGGCAGTGGGTACGAGCAGTACTTC; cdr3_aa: CASSREAGSGYEQYF
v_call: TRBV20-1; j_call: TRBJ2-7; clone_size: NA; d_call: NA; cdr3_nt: TGCAGTGCTAGTCTACCCATAAGGCCCTACGAGCAGTACTTC; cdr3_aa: CSASLPIRPYEQYF
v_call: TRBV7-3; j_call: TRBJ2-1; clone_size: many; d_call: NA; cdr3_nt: TGTGCCAGCAGCTTAGAGCGGGCCATGGTAAATGAGCAGTTCTTC; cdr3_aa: CASSLERAMVNEQFF
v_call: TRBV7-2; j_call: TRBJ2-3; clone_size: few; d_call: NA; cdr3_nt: TGTGCCAGCAGCTTAGAAAAGGGATCTAGCACAGATACGCAGTATTTT; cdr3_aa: CASSLEKGSSTDTQYF
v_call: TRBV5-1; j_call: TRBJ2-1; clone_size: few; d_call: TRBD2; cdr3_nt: TGCGCCAGCAGCTTCGGACTAGCGGGAGCTTACAATGAGCAGTTCTTC; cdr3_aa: CASSFGLAGAYNEQFF
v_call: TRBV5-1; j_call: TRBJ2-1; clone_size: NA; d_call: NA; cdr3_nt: TGCGCCAGCAGAGAAGCGGAAGCCTACAATGAGCAGTTCTTC; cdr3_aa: CASREAEAYNEQFF
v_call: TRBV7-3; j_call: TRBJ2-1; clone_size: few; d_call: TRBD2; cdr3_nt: TGTGCCAGCAGCTTAACTCATAGTGCTAGCGGGAGCACCTCCTACAATGAGCAGTTCTTC; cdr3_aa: CASSLTHSASGSTSYNEQFF
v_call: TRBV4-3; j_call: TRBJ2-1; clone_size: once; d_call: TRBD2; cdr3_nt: TGCGCCAGCAGCCAGGGTGATTGGGACTACCGTTCATACAATGAGCAGTTCTTC; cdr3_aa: CASSQGDWDYRSYNEQFF
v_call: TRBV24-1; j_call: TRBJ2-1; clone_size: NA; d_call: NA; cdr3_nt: TGTGCCACCAGTGATTTTACGTCCTCGGGCAATGAGCAGTTCTTC; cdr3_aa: CATSDFTSSGNEQFF
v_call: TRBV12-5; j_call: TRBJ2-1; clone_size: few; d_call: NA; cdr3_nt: TGTGCTAGTGGTTCGGTGCTGGGCAATGAGCAGTTCTTC; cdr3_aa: CASGSVLGNEQFF
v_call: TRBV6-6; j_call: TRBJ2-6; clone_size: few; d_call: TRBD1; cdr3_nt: TGTGCCAGCAGTTACTCCGGACAGGCCCGCTCTGGGGCCAACGTCCTGACTTTC; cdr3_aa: CASSYSGQARSGANVLTF
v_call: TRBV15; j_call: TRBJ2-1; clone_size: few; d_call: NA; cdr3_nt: TGTGCCACCAGCAGCAGATACGGGAGTAGGGGCAATGAGCAGTTCTTC; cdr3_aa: CATSSRYGSRGNEQFF
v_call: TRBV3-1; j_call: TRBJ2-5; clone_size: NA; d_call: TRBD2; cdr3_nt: TGTGCCAGCAGCCCAAGGAGTGGGAAGCGGGACGGGCAGTACTTC; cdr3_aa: CASSPRSGKRDGQYF